This record concerns one T cell receptor (beta chain) sequence. The V end was cut by 0 bases, the J end by 2 bases, with 14 bases between. The CDR3 runs 16 residues. Germline assignment: CDR1 SGHRS and CDR2 YFSETQ. The data are from a study of blood T cell repertoires in COVID-19. Study information: The study drew acute and convalescent COVID-19 samples from the United States, Italy and Spain. The cDNA or gDNA used as material had been derived from T cells, B-cell-depleted T cells, or PBMCs.

In the original analysis: Amplification of reference gene primers provided the estimated nucleated cell counts. The repertoire was sequenced with immunoSEQ multiplex PCR; TCRdb's copy has only in-frame clones and lacks some. V and J calls and clone size are as listed in that table; D and trimming were resolved from the DNA. This sample has 150,000 to 200,000 clones; about 86% occur once, and the top ten carry approximately 4%. V and J are TRBV5-1 and TRBJ1-1, with D possibly matching TRBD1 (6 bases). The clonotype was recovered from a woman in her 70s with acute or convalescent COVID-19. Sequencing was performed on peripheral blood. DNA of the CDR3: TGCGCCAGCAGCTTGGCCAGGGGAGACCTTAACACTGAAGCTTTCTTT. It translates to CASSLARGDLNTEAFF.